What follows are 7 T cell receptor delta chains derived from one specimen sequenced in a study of gamma-delta T cells after stem cell transplantation. TCRdb used CATT to re-call clones from the RT-PCR reads. Of about 680 delta-chain clones detected, 4.5% to 7% appear once; the ten largest clones hold approximately 62%. Input material: gamma-delta T cells. These receptors came from a human donor. It is not recorded whose cells these are; they may come from a transplant donor.

The sample holds a few counts of this clone. The protein given by TCRdb reflects a much larger clone and differs at residue 18 from this DNA's translation, likely from a read error; the protein shown is the DNA's translation. V usage is TRDV1 and J usage is TRDJ1, with D possibly matching TRDD2 (6 bases). Trimming stripped 0 bases from V and 3 bases from J, with 35 bases between. Per the germline V gene, CDR1 is TSWWSYY and CDR2 is QGS. There are 23 residues in the CDR3. The CDR3 loop reads CALGELPSYSYPLLEPNADKLIF. CDR3 nucleotides: TGTGCTCTTGGGGAACTGCCCTCCTACTCCTACCCTCTGTTGGAGCCAAACGCCGATAAACTCATCTTT.

This clone is categorized as medium-sized (0.01 to 0.1%). A read error is the likely source, as a far larger clone sits one nucleotide away. Other nucleotide sequences from this sample produce the same CDR3. The CDR3 loop reads CACLLGESSWDTRQMFF. CDR3 sequence (DNA): TGTGCCTGTCTACTGGGGGAAAGCTCCTGGGATACCCGACAGATGTTTTTC. The gene calls are TRDV2 and TRDJ3; 9 bases fit TRDD3. Per the germline V gene, CDR1 is GEAIGNYY and CDR2 is EKD. This CDR3 is 17 amino acids long.

This clone has only a few counts. TCRdb assigns this DNA the protein of a much larger clone, which departs from its translation at residue 5; this likely reflects a read error, and the protein shown comes from translating the DNA. The chain has TRDV2 and TRDJ1; no firm D call. The germline V gene has CDR1 GEAIGNYY and CDR2 EKD. The CDR3 is 15 residues long. V lost 3 bases and J lost 3, with 16 bases in between. CDR3 DNA: TGTGCCTGTGACGCCGTCGGAGCCGTGGCCGATAAACTCATCTTT. Its translation: CACDAVGAVADKLIF.

To note about this clone: A far larger clone differs by one base, so this is likely a read error. Other DNA sequences of this sample code for an identical CDR3. This sequence joins TRDV2 and TRDJ3; 12 nucleotides line up with TRDD3. The germline V gene has CDR1 GEAIGNYY and CDR2 EKD. CDR3 size: 19 residues. The CDR3 protein is CACDTVLGDTSWDTRQMFF. Written as DNA, the CDR3 is TGTGCCTGTGACACCGTACTGGGGGATACCTCCTGGGACACCCGGCAGATGTTTTTC.

Only a few counts were recorded for this clone. This sequence joins TRDV2 and TRDJ1; 8 bases line up with TRDD3. In germline, CDR1 is GEAIGNYY, CDR2 EKD. The V segment lost 2 bases and the J segment 10 bases; nucleotides outside the gene matches: 14. The CDR3 runs 15 residues. The CDR3 DNA reads as TGTGCCTGTGACAAACTACTGGGGGTCCCTGAGGGACTCATCTTT. This translates into CACDKLLGVPEGLIF.

This clone has just a few counts. A read error likely explains this, since a far larger clone differs by one base. This chain links TRDV2 with TRDJ1, with a weak D call TRDD3 (6 bases). This CDR3 comprises 19 residues. The germline V gene has CDR1 GEAIGNYY and CDR2 EKD. The CDR3 nucleotides are TGTGCCTGTGACACCGTCCAGATGGGGGTTGCTCCGACTACCGATAAACCCATCTTT. Its translation is CACDTVQMGVAPTTDKPIF.

Details on this clone: This likely came from a read error, as a far larger clone is one base away. This same CDR3 is encoded by further DNA sequences in the sample. This chain uses TRAV29/DV5 with TRDJ1, with a tentative D call TRDD2 (9 bases). The length of the CDR3 is 22 residues. CDR1 and CDR2 from the germline V gene are NSMFDY and ISSIKDK. CDR3 sequence (DNA): TGTGCAGCAAGCCGCCGCCTTCCTACCGCCCTACAGTACTGGGGATACACCGACAAACTCATCTTT. Protein product: CAASRRLPTALQYWGYTDKLIF. Together with reference TRAV29/DV5 and TRDJ1, the CDR3 gives the full variable domain: DQQVKQNSPSLSVQEGRISILNCDYTNSMFDYFLWYKKYPAEGPTFLISISSIKDKNEDGRFTVFLNKSAKHLSLHIVPSQPGDSAVYFCAASRRLPTALQYWGYTDKLIFGKGTRVTVEP.